Listed here are 8 T cell receptor beta chains from one sample, sequenced in a study of T cells in localized non-small cell lung cancer. Profiled with immunoSEQ multiplex PCR; TCRdb holds only in-frame clones, not every one. Of about 35,000 clones in the sample, 80% to 95% were seen once. The specimen was peripheral blood mononuclear cells, collected before any cancer treatment. Receptors were obtained from a female donor of 60 years or more with stage II lung adenocarcinoma.

The gene calls are TRBV5-1 and TRBJ2-7; 8 positions match TRBD1. The junction had 3 bases not matched to a gene; V was cut back by 3 bases and J by 1 base. Per germline, CDR1 SGHRS and CDR2 YFSETQ. This CDR3 region has 14 residues. The CDR3 DNA reads as TGCGCCAGCAGCTCGAGGACAGGGTCCTACGAGCAGTACTTC. This gives the protein CASSSRTGSYEQYF.

The chain links TRBV5-1 to TRBJ2-1; 7 positions agree with TRBD2. V was pared by 4 bases and J by 2 bases, with 9 bases of the junction left unmatched. The CDR3 is made up of 16 amino acids. Germline CDR1 is SGHRS and CDR2 is YFSETQ. DNA for the CDR3: TGCGCCAGCAGCCCGCAGGGAGCGGGGACCTACAATGAGCAGTTCTTC. Translating it yields CASSPQGAGTYNEQFF.

The J gene is TRBJ1-3, the V gene TRBV4-2; 9 positions agree with TRBD1. Per the germline V gene, CDR1 is LGHNA and CDR2 is YNFKEQ. The V gene end was trimmed by 3 bases and the J gene end by 3 bases; junction bases not matched to a gene: 6. The CDR3 has 16 residues. The CDR3, as DNA: TGTGCCAGCAGCCAGGGGGTGACAGGGGGTGGAAACACCATATATTTT. Its translation: CASSQGVTGGGNTIYF.

V and J are TRBV5-4 and TRBJ2-7; TRBD2 agrees at 10 bases. From germline, CDR1 is SGHNT and CDR2 YYREEE (reference sequence). This CDR3 is 17 amino acids long. Germline trimming cut 4 bases from V and 0 bases from J; bases unmatched to any gene: 10. The CDR3 region is CASSPRTSGDSSYEQYF. For the CDR3, the DNA is TGTGCCAGCAGCCCCAGGACTAGCGGAGATAGCTCCTACGAGCAGTACTTC.

DNA of the CDR3: TGTGCCAGCTCCGACGGAGGACGGAAAAGCACAGATACGCAGTATTTT. Its protein is CASSDGGRKSTDTQYF. This chain joins TRBV27 and TRBJ2-3; TRBD2 is a possible D gene (5 bases). Looked up from germline, CDR1 is MNHEY and CDR2 is SMNVEV (reference sequence). The CDR3 is made up of 16 amino acids. Trimming stripped 8 bases from V and 0 bases from J, with 18 bases between.

This chain uses TRBV18 with TRBJ2-7; 9 nucleotides agree with TRBD1. The CDR3 has 15 residues. CDR1 KGHSH and CDR2 LQKENI come from the germline V gene. The ends lost 0 bases at V and 6 bases at J; junction bases unmatched: 6. The CDR3 is CASSPPGQGTIEQYF. The CDR3 DNA sequence: TGTGCCAGCTCACCACCGGGACAGGGAACGATCGAGCAGTACTTC.

The chain links TRBV6-6 to TRBJ1-1; 7 bases are a match to TRBD1. The CDR3 covers 15 residues. Unmatched junction bases numbered 9, after V lost 7 bases and J lost 1 base. Germline V gene data show CDR1 as MNHNY and CDR2 as SVGAGI (reference sequence). Here the CDR3 reads CASTRTGLANTEAFF. As DNA, the CDR3 is TGTGCCAGCACCCGGACAGGCCTTGCGAACACTGAAGCTTTCTTT.

The chain joins TRBV5-1 to TRBJ2-7, with D unresolved. The CDR3 has 13 residues. Per the germline V gene, CDR1 is SGHRS and CDR2 is YFSETQ. V dropped 4 bases and J dropped 2 bases, with 10 bases sitting between them. CDR3 nucleotides: TGCGCCAGCAGCCTACGGACGGCCTACGAGCAGTACTTC. The encoded protein is CASSLRTAYEQYF.